Below, one TCR beta chain is given with its context. Clones were read by immunoSEQ multiplex PCR, and TCRdb kept only the in-frame ones, dropping some. The sample records 310,000 or so clones, just over 85% being singletons. The CDR3 is 14 amino acids. Germline CDR1 SGHNT, CDR2 YYREEE (reference sequence). V was clipped by 4 bases and J by 11 bases; unmatched bases: 9. This specimen comes from a study of blood T cell repertoires in COVID-19. The chain has TRBV5-4 and TRBJ2-6, with 7 bases that match TRBD1. Sequenced: PBMCs or T cells enriched from blood (not recorded which). The clonotype was recovered from a woman under 30 who had recovered from COVID-19. The CDR3 coding sequence is TGTGCCAGCAGCCCCACAGGGGACCGAGACGTCCTGACTTTC. As protein: CASSPTGDRDVLTF. The entire variable domain, with the rest obtained from reference TRBV5-4 and TRBJ2-6, is as follows: ETGVTQSPTHLIKTRGQQVTLRCSSQSGHNTVSWYQQALGQGPQFIFQYYREEENGRGNFPPRFSGLQFPNYSSELNVNALELDDSALYLCASSPTGDRDVLTFGAGSRLTVL.